One T cell receptor beta chain is described in this entry. What it recognizes is unknown. Genomic DNA input was roughly 2.24 to 4.92 ug, equal within pairs. Clones were read by immunoSEQ multiplex PCR, and TCRdb kept only the in-frame ones, dropping some. In the table there are a few thousand clones, approximately 87% of which are singletons. This specimen comes from a study of T cells in lung cancer brain metastases. Study findings and constraints: DNA fragmentation in FFPE samples may have prevented full retrieval of the infiltrating T cell repertoire. Unique productive clones were significantly fewer in brain metastases: median about 1,500 versus 4,500.

This TCR came from a woman aged 50 to 60 with non-small cell lung cancer that had spread to the brain. The material sequenced was tumor tissue from a brain metastasis.

The CDR3 reads CSVWTVGVYGYTF. The CDR3 coding sequence is TGCAGCGTGTGGACAGTAGGGGTATATGGCTACACCTTC. The chain links TRBV29-1 to TRBJ1-2, with TRBD1 as a possible D gene (6 bases). V was shortened by 6 bases and J by 5 bases, with 16 bases between the two germline ends. The CDR3 contains 13 residues. Germline V gene sequence: CDR1 SQVTM, CDR2 ANQGSEA.